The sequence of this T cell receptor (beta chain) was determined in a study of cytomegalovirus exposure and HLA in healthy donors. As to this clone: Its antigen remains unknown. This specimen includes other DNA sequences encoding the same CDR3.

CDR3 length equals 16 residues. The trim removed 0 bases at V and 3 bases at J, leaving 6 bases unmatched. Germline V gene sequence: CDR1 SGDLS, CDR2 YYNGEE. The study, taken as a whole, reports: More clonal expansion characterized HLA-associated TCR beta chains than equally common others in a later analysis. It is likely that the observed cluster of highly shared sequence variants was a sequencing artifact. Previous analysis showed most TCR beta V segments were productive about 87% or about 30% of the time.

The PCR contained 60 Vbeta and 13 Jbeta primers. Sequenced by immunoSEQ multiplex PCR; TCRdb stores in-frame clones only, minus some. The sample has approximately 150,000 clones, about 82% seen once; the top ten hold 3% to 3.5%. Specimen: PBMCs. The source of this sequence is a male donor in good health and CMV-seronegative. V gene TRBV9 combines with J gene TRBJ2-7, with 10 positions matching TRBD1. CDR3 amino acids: CASSVGSGTGDYEQYF. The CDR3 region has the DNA TGTGCCAGCAGCGTAGGCTCCGGGACAGGGGACTACGAGCAGTACTTC.